This T cell receptor beta chain was captured by sequencing in a study of graft-versus-host responses after intestinal transplantation. For this clone: The antigen remains undetermined.

CDR3 length: 14 residues. Germline V lookup: CDR1 MDHEN, CDR2 SYDVKM. Trimming removed 5 bases at V and 13 bases at J, with 18 bases between. Here immunoSEQ multiplex PCR was the method, and the copy in TCRdb shows in-frame clones only, minus some. Here the sample spans 100,000 to 110,000 clones, approximately 84% being singletons. The sequence derives from a human donor who was the organ donor for an intestinal transplant. The J gene is TRBJ1-6, the V gene TRBV28, with D perhaps matching TRBD1 (5 bases). Sequenced here: unstimulated CD4+ T cells sorted from spleen or lymph node cells, sampled before transplant. CDR3 nucleotide sequence: TGTGCCAGCAGTCCTACCGCACAGGCCAGGCCCCTCCACTTT. It specifies CASSPTAQARPLHF.